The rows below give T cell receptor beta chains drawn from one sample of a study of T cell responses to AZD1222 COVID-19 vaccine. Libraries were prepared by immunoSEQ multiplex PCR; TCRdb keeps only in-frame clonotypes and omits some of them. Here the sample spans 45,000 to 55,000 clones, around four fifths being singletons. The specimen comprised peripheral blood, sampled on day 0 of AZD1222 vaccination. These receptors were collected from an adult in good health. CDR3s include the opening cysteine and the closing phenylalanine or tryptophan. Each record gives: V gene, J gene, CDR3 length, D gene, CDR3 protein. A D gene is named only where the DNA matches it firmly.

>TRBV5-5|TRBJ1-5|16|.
CASSPRGLYSNQPQHF
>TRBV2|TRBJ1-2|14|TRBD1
CASRSPGQGNGYTF
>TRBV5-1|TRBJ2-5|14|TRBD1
CASTTTTGRETQYF
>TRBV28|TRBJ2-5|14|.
CASRPGTLQETQYF
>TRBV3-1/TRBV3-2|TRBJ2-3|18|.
CASSQRGGGARTTDTQYF
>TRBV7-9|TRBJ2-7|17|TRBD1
CASSDFTTGTGGYEQYF
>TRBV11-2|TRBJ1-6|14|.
CASSFREGKSPLHF
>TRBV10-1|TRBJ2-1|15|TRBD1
CASSVLRDSYNEQFF
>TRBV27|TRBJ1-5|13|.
CASSFTFNQPQHF
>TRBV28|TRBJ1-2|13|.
CASRGLPNYGYTF
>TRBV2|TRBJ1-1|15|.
CAWGGNLRAWTEAFF
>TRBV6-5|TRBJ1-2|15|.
CASTYGGRTGYGYTF
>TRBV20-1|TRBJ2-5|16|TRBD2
CSASGGLAGDGETQYF
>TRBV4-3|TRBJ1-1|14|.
CASSQDWGDTEAFF
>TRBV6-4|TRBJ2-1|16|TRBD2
CASSIKLAGGGGEQFF
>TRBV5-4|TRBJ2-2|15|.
CASSTRRGRTGELFF
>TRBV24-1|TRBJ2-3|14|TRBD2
CATSVAGGSDTQYF
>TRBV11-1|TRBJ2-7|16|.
CASSLEGGAGPYEQYF
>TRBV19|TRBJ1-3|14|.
CASSTLLQGNTIYF
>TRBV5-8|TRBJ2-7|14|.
CASSPPTDSYEQYF
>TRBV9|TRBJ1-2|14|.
CASSELGLGYGYTF
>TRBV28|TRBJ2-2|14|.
CASSLSTPSRELFF
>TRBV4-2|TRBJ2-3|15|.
CASSQGRGDTDTQYF
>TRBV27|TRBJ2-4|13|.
CASSGRVGNIQYF
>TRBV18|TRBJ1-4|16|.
CASSPSHSATNEKLFF
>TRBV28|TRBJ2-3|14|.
CASSRRVGADTQYF
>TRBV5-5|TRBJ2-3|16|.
CASSLYITSTTDTQYF